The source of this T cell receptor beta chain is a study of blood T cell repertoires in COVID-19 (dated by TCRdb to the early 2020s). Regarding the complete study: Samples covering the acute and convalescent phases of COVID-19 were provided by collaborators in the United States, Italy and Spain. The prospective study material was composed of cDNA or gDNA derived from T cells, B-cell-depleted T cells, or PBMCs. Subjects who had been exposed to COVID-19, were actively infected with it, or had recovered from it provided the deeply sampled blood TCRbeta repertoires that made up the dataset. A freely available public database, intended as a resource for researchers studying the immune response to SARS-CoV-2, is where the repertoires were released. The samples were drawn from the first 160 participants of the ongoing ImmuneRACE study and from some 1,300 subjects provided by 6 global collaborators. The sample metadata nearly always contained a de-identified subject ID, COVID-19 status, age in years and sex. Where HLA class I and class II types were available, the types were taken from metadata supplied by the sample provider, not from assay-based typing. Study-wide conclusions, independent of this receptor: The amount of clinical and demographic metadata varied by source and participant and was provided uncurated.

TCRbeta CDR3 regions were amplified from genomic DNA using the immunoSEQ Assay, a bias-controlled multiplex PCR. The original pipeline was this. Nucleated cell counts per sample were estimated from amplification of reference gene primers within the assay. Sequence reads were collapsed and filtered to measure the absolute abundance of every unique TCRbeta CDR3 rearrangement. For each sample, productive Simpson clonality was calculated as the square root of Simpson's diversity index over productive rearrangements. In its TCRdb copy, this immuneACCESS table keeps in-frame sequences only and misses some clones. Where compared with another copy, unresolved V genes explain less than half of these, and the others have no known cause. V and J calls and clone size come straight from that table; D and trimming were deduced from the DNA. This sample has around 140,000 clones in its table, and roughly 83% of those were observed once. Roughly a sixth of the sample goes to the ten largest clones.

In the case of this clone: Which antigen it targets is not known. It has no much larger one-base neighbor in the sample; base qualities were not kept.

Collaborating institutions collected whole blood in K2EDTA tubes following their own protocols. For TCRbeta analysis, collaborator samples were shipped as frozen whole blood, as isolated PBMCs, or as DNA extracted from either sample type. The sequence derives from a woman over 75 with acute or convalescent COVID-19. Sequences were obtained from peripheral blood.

The bases are TGTGCCAGCAGTTTACGCGGATCGAACACCGGGGAGCTGTTTTTT. The translation is CASSLRGSNTGELFF. The chain was built from TRBV27 and TRBJ2-2, with the D gene uncertain. The CDR3, from cysteine to phenylalanine, totals 15 residues. Solely the CDR3 DNA is kept, with 45 bases framed from the first base. Between the V and J ends, shortened by 2 bases and 0 bases respectively, the junction contains 7 bases. The germline V gene (reference sequence) specifies MNHEY as CDR1 and SMNVEV as CDR2.